Shown below are 28 T cell receptor beta chains from a single sample sequenced in a study of blood T cells in healthy people across ages. Alongside a J-beta primer mix, a sample-barcoded 5' primer served in a second PCR lasting 7 to 11 cycles. Via MiXCR, TCRdb re-called the 5' RACE reads, giving one row per CDR3 protein. The table shows roughly 1.5 million distinct CDR3 sequences, with approximately 42% occurring only once. The sequenced sample was blood. These receptors came from a young woman in good health.

This clonotype was recorded a few times. This chain uses TRBV12-3 or TRBV12-4 with TRBJ2-3, with D maybe TRBD2 (5 bases). Deletions cut 4 bases from V and 2 bases from J, with 13 bases between. The CDR3 totals 15 residues. The CDR3 DNA reads as TGTGCCAGCAGTTACCTGCCTAGCCACACAGATACGCAGTATTTT. It is translated as CASSYLPSHTDTQYF.

This clonotype was recorded at least ten times. The chain joins TRBV11-2 to TRBJ2-5; 10 bases agree with TRBD2. With V trimmed by 4 bases and J by 2 bases, 4 bases remained unmatched. Germline V gene sequence: CDR1 SGHAT, CDR2 FQNNGV. The CDR3 runs 15 residues. CDR3: CASSSLAGSQETQYF. In nucleotides, the CDR3 is TGTGCCAGCAGCTCACTAGCGGGGTCTCAAGAGACCCAGTACTTC.

This sequence joins TRBV2 and TRBJ2-5; TRBD2 agrees at 12 bases. Germline V CDR1 and CDR2: SNHLY, FYNNEI. The V and J ends lost 2 bases and 5 bases, in that order; junction bases with no gene match: 6. The CDR3 runs 16 residues. The CDR3 DNA reads TGTGCCAGCAGTGAACCGAGACTAGCGGGGGAGGAGACCCAGTACTTC. Translating gives CASSEPRLAGEETQYF.

This clonotype was counted a few times. CDR3 DNA sequence: TGTGCCAGCAGCACAGGGAACCACTATGGCTACACCTTC. Protein sequence: CASSTGNHYGYTF. The chain has TRBV6-5 and TRBJ1-2, with D perhaps TRBD1 (6 bases). The germline V gene encodes CDR1 MNHEY and CDR2 SVGAGI. Trimming cost V 6 bases and J 3 bases, with 11 bases left between them. The CDR3 runs 13 residues.

The chain recombines TRBV12-3 or TRBV12-4 with TRBJ2-7; tentative D call: TRBD1 (6 bases). CDR3 size: 14 residues. Trimming cost V 2 bases and J 3 bases, with 11 bases left between them. This CDR3 is CASSLNGQSYEQYF. CDR3 sequence (DNA): TGTGCCAGCAGTTTAAACGGACAGAGCTACGAGCAGTACTTC.

This clonotype appeared a few times. This chain uses TRBV7-2 with TRBJ2-1; 12 bases align to TRBD2. This CDR3 contains 16 residues. V was clipped by 1 base and J by 7 bases; unmatched bases: 5. Germline CDR1 SGHTA, CDR2 FQGNSA. CDR3 residues: CASSLVLAGGRNEQFF. In nucleotides, the CDR3 is TGTGCCAGCAGCTTAGTTCTAGCGGGAGGGCGGAATGAGCAGTTCTTC.

For this clonotype: This may come from a read error, since a much larger clone is one base off. CDR3 nucleotide sequence: TGTGCCAGCAAGGAGTACAATGAGCAGTTCTTC. It yields the protein CASKEYNEQFF. The chain recombines TRBV28 with TRBJ2-1; unclear D gene. The CDR3 runs 11 residues. Germline CDR1 MDHEN, CDR2 SYDVKM. Trimming shortened V by 7 bases and J by 4 bases, and 5 bases separated the two germline ends.

The rearrangement links TRBV9 to TRBJ2-4; 9 bases fit TRBD1. Near its end, the DNA agrees better with TRBJ2-7, so the J call may be wrong. CDR3 length: 16 residues. The germline V gene has CDR1 SGDLS and CDR2 YYNGEE. For the CDR3, the DNA is TGTGCCAGCAGCGCGAAGTTGGGACAGGGCATTTACGAGCAGTACTTC. It yields the protein CASSAKLGQGIYEQYF.

This clonotype was observed a single time. This rearrangement joins TRBV6-2 or TRBV6-3 to TRBJ2-5, with a tentative D call TRBD1 (6 bases). TRBJ2-7 explains the end of the DNA better; the J call may be wrong. Germline assignment: CDR1 MNHEY and CDR2 SVGEGT. The CDR3 extends over 16 amino acids. The CDR3 bases are TGTGCCAGCAGTTACTCGAGGACAGTCTTAACCTACGAGCAGTACTTC. Its protein is CASSYSRTVLTYEQYF.

The chain recombines TRBV5-6 with TRBJ1-2; the D gene is possibly TRBD1 (5 bases). The CDR3 is 13 residues long. Germline loops: CDR1 SGHDT, CDR2 YYEEEE. The V end was cut by 7 bases, the J end by 4 bases, with 14 bases between. The CDR3 DNA follows: TGTGCCAGCTTCGCAGGGTCGGGCTATGGCTACACCTTC. Translated, it gives CASFAGSGYGYTF.

This clonotype was seen a handful of times. V usage is TRBV9 and J usage is TRBJ2-1; 8 positions agree with TRBD2. Germline V gives CDR1 SGDLS, CDR2 YYNGEE. This CDR3 is 16 amino acids long. Trimming took 3 bases from V and 2 from J; bases not matched to a gene: 7. The CDR3 coding sequence is TGTGCCAGCAGCGCACGGGGGGGACTACCCTACAATGAGCAGTTCTTC. Amino acids: CASSARGGLPYNEQFF. Full variable domain (remainder filled in from reference TRBV9 and TRBJ2-1): DSGVTQTPKHLITATGQRVTLRCSPRSGDLSVYWYQQSLDQGLQFLIQYYNGEERAKGNILERFSAQQFPDLHSELNLSSLELGDSALYFCASSARGGLPYNEQFFGPGTRLTVL.

The chain uses TRBV4-3 and TRBJ2-1, with TRBD2 as a possible D gene (5 bases). Trimming took off 0 bases at V and 0 bases at J, with 12 bases between the two ends. The CDR3 runs 17 residues. Germline V lookup: CDR1 LGHNA, CDR2 YSLEER. The CDR3 sequence is CASSQDLEAYSYNEQFF. In nucleotides, the CDR3 is TGCGCCAGCAGCCAAGATTTGGAGGCTTACTCCTACAATGAGCAGTTCTTC.

The chain joins TRBV6-6 to TRBJ2-5; TRBD2 is a possible D gene (6 bases). CDR1 is MNHNY and CDR2 is SVGAGI in the germline V gene (reference sequence). The CDR3 has 13 amino acids. Trimming removed 6 bases at V and 5 bases at J, with 13 bases between. The CDR3 nucleotides read TGTGCCAGCAGGGATGCGGGGTACGAGACCCAGTACTTC. It yields the protein CASRDAGYETQYF.

The V and J genes are TRBV15 and TRBJ1-1; unclear D gene. Germline V gives CDR1 LNHNV, CDR2 YYDKDF (reference sequence). This CDR3 spans 17 amino acids. Trimming left V 1 base short and J 2 bases short, with 17 bases between. The CDR3 DNA reads as TGTGCCACCAGCAGAGCGGGCCTAAGGGTGGGAAACACTGAAGCTTTCTTT. It is translated as CATSRAGLRVGNTEAFF.

This rearrangement joins TRBV2 to TRBJ2-3, with 9 bases lining up with TRBD2. The ends lost 0 bases at V and 0 bases at J; junction bases unmatched: 1. CDR1 and CDR2 from the germline V gene are SNHLY and FYNNEI. The CDR3 has 16 amino acids. This CDR3 is CASSEATSGSTDTQYF. As DNA, the CDR3 is TGTGCCAGCAGTGAAGCGACTAGCGGTAGCACAGATACGCAGTATTTT.

The chain couples TRBV6-5 to TRBJ2-3, with D hard to call. Germline CDR1 reads MNHEY; CDR2 reads SVGAGI. The CDR3 has 14 amino acids. V shed 0 bases and J shed 2 bases, with 6 bases lying between them. The CDR3 is CASSYSLITDTQYF. Here the CDR3 DNA reads TGTGCCAGCAGTTACTCGCTGATCACAGATACGCAGTATTTT.

This clonotype was counted only a few times. With a much larger clone just one base away, this may be a read error. The chain uses TRBV14 and TRBJ2-1; D gene ambiguous. The better agreement between TRBJ2-7 and the DNA end casts doubt on the J call. The length of the CDR3 is 16 residues. Germline lookup yields CDR1 SGHDN and CDR2 FVKESK. Here the CDR3 DNA reads TGTGCCAGCAGCCGACCGGGCTACAGCTCCTACAATGAGCAGTACTTC. Its translation is CASSRPGYSSYNEQYF.

The chain joins TRBV4-1 to TRBJ2-1, with 13 bases matching TRBD2. The V gene end was trimmed by 1 base and the J gene end by 10 bases; junction bases not matched to a gene: 13. The germline V gene has CDR1 MGHRA and CDR2 YSYEKL. This CDR3 is 18 amino acids long. CDR3 loop: CASSQVDVGLAGANEQFF. In DNA form, the CDR3 reads TGCGCCAGCAGCCAAGTGGACGTCGGACTAGCGGGGGCCAACGAGCAGTTCTTC.

The chain couples TRBV7-2 to TRBJ1-2, with D perhaps TRBD1 (6 bases). Trimming removed 3 bases from V and 5 bases from J, with 16 bases in between. Germline CDR1 reads SGHTA; CDR2 reads FQGNSA. CDR3 length equals 15 residues. The CDR3 loop is CASSFSLDRSYGYTF. CDR3 sequence (DNA): TGTGCCAGCAGCTTCTCTTTGGACAGATCGTATGGCTACACCTTC.

This clonotype has only a few counts. The rearrangement uses TRBV3-1 and TRBJ1-5; possible D gene TRBD1, 5 bases. The CDR3 is 15 residues long. V was trimmed by 4 bases and J by 5 bases, leaving 15 bases between them. Germline V gene sequence: CDR1 LGHDT, CDR2 YNNKEL (reference sequence). The CDR3 coding sequence is TGTGCCAGCAGCCCAGGAGGGGCGACGGATCAGCCCCAGCATTTT. As protein: CASSPGGATDQPQHF.

This clonotype was seen a handful of times. The V gene is TRBV12-3 or TRBV12-4, the J gene TRBJ2-4; D gene unclear. Trimming took 5 bases from V and 0 from J, leaving 14 bases between them. The CDR3 covers 16 residues. CDR3 in amino acids: CASSRDRNLAKNIQYF. The DNA for the CDR3 is TGTGCCAGCAGTCGAGACCGAAATCTAGCCAAAAACATTCAGTACTTC.

Ten or more counts support this clonotype. This chain joins TRBV18 and TRBJ2-1, with D possibly matching TRBD2 (5 bases). Germline CDR1 and CDR2: KGHSH and LQKENI. The CDR3 loop spans 13 amino acids. V was shortened by 8 bases and J by 4 bases, with 12 bases between the two germline ends. The CDR3 DNA reads TGTGCCAGCAGTCCCCGGGAATACAATGAGCAGTTCTTC. Amino acid sequence: CASSPREYNEQFF.

CDR3 loop: CASSLVDREGTTEAFF. The CDR3 DNA sequence: TGTGCCAGCAGCTTGGTGGACAGGGAGGGTACCACTGAAGCTTTCTTT. V gene TRBV7-9 combines with J gene TRBJ1-1; 8 bases match TRBD1. V dropped 3 bases and J dropped 4; count of bases not matched to a gene: 10. Germline loops: CDR1 SEHNR, CDR2 FQNEAQ (reference sequence). The CDR3 totals 16 residues.

This clonotype was detected a few times. The chain combines TRBV29-1 with TRBJ1-6; D gene unclear. Trimming shortened V by 4 bases and J by 0 bases, and 4 bases separated the two germline ends. In germline, CDR1 is SQVTM, CDR2 ANQGSEA. There are 13 residues in the CDR3. The CDR3 nucleotides are TGCAGCGTTGCAAGCTCCTATAATTCACCCCTCCACTTT. Translation gives CSVASSYNSPLHF.

The sample holds a few counts of this clonotype. The chain couples TRBV10-1 to TRBJ2-3; D remains ambiguous. The CDR3 runs 16 residues. Germline V lookup: CDR1 WNHNN, CDR2 SYGVQD (reference sequence). V gave up 6 bases and J gave up 0 bases, with 16 bases separating them. The chain's CDR3 is CASRSPSWTSTDTQYF. Here the CDR3 DNA reads TGCGCCAGCAGGAGCCCTTCATGGACCAGCACAGATACGCAGTATTTT.

The chain uses TRBV3-1 and TRBJ1-2; D uncertain. V was trimmed by 6 bases and J by 8 bases, leaving 16 bases between them. The CDR3 runs to 13 residues. Germline assignment: CDR1 LGHDT and CDR2 YNNKEL (reference sequence). The CDR3 nucleotides are TGTGCCAGCAGTCGAACAAACACGAAAGGCTACACCTTC. Translating it yields CASSRTNTKGYTF.

This chain joins TRBV11-2 and TRBJ2-1, with 9 nucleotides matching TRBD2. The CDR3 extends over 17 amino acids. Unmatched junction bases numbered 11, after V lost 0 bases and J lost 8 bases. Germline-derived CDR1 and CDR2 are SGHAT and FQNNGV. This chain's CDR3 is CASSLDPFLAGSHEQFF. CDR3 coding DNA: TGTGCCAGCAGCTTAGATCCTTTCCTAGCGGGAAGTCATGAGCAGTTCTTC.

Turning to this clonotype: One junction end does not reproduce the germline sequence, and a read error may be involved. This chain connects TRBV6-2 or TRBV6-3 to TRBJ2-7; no clear D. Germline V CDR1 and CDR2: MNHEY, SVGEGT. The CDR3 is made up of 12 amino acids. The CDR3: CVSSIRSAEQYF. In nucleotides, the CDR3 is TGTGTCAGCAGTATCCGGTCTGCTGAGCAGTACTTC.